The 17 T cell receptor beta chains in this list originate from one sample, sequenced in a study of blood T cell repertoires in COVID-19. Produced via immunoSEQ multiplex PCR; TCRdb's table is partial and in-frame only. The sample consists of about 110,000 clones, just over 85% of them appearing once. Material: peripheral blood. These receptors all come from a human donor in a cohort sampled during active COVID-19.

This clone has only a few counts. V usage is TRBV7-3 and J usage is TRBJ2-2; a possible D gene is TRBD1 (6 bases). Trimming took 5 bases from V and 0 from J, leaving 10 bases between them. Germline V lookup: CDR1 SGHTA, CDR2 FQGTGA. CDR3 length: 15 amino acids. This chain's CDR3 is CASSPQGTNTGELFF. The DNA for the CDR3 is TGTGCCAGCAGCCCTCAGGGGACGAACACCGGGGAGCTGTTTTTT.

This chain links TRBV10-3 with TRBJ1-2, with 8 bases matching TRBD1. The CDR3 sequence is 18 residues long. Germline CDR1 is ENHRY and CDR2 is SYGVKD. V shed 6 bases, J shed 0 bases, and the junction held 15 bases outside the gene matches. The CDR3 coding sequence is TGTGCCATCAGGACCGATCGGACAGGGACCCTGTCTAACTATGGCTACACCTTC. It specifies CAIRTDRTGTLSNYGYTF.

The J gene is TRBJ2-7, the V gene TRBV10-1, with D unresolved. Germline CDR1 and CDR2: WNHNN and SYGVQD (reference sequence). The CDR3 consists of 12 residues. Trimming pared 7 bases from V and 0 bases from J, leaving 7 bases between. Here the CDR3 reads CASKYSSYEQYF. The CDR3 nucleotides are TGCGCCAGCAAATACAGCTCCTACGAGCAGTACTTC.

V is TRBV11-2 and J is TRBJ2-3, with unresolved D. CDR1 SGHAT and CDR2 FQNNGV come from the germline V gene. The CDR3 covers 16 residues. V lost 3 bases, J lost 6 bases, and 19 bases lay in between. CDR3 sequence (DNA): TGTGCCAGCAGCTTCGGTATACGAGCTGTCTCCGATACGCAGTATTTT. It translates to CASSFGIRAVSDTQYF.

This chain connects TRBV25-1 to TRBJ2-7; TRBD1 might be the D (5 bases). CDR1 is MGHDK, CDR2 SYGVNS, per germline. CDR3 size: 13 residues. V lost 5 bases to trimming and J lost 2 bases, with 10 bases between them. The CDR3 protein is CASSTAGPYEQYF. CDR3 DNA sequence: TGTGCCAGCAGTACCGCAGGGCCCTACGAGCAGTACTTC.

The CDR3 loop reads CASSYSGQHEQYF. Written as DNA, the CDR3 is TGTGCCAGCAGTTACTCGGGGCAACACGAGCAGTACTTC. The J gene is TRBJ2-7, the V gene TRBV6-5, with D maybe TRBD1 (5 bases). The CDR3 spans 13 residues. Germline CDR1 MNHEY, CDR2 SVGAGI. The germline V and J ends were trimmed by 0 bases and 5 bases, with 8 bases remaining between them.

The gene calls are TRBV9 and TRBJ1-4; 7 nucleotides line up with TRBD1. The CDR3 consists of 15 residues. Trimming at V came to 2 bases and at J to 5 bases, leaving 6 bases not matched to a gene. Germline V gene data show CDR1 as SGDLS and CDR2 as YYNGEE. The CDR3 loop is CASSVRTGTNEKLFF. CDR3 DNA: TGTGCCAGCAGCGTTCGGACAGGAACGAATGAAAAACTGTTTTTT. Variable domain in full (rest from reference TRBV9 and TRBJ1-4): DSGVTQTPKHLITATGQRVTLRCSPRSGDLSVYWYQQSLDQGLQFLIQYYNGEERAKGNILERFSAQQFPDLHSELNLSSLELGDSALYFCASSVRTGTNEKLFFGSGTQLSVL.

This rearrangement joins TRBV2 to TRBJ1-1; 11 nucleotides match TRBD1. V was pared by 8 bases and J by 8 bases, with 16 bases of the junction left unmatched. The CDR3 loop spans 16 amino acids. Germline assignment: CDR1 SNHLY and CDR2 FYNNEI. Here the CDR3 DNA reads TGTGCCAGCGGAGAAGCCGGGACAGGGGGATATGGGGAAGCTTTCTTT. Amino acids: CASGEAGTGGYGEAFF.

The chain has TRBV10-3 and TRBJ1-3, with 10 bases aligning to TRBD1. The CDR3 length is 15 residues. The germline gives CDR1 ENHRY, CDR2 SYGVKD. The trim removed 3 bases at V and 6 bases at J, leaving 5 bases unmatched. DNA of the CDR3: TGTGCCATCAGTGAATCCGGGACAGGGGAAAACACCATATATTTT. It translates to CAISESGTGENTIYF.

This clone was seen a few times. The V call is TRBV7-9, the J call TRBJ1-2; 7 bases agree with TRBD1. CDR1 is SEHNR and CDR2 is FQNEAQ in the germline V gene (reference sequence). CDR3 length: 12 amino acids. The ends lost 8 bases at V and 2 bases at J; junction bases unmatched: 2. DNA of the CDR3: TGTGCCAGCGCGACAGGGAACTATGGCTACACCTTC. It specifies CASATGNYGYTF. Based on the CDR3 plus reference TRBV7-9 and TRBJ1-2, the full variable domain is DTGVSQNPRHKITKRGQNVTFRCDPISEHNRLYWYRQTLGQGPEFLTYFQNEAQLEKSRLLSDRFSAERPKGSFSTLEIQRTEQGDSAMYLCASATGNYGYTFGSGTRLTVV.

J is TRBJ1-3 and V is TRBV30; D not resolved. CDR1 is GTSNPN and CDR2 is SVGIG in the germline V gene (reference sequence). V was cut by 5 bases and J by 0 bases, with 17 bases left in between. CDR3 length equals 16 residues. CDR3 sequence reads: CAWRGPGISSGNTIYF. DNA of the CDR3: TGTGCCTGGCGCGGACCGGGGATAAGCTCTGGAAACACCATATATTTT. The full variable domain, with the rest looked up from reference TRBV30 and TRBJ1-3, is SQTIHQWPATLVQPVGSPLSLECTVEGTSNPNLYWYRQAAGRGLQLLFYSVGIGQISSEVPQNLSASRPQDRQFILSSKKLLLSDSGFYLCAWRGPGISSGNTIYFGEGSWLTVV.

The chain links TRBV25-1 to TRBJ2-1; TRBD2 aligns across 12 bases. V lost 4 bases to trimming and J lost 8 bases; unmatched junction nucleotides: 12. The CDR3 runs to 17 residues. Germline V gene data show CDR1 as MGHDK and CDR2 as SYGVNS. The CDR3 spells CASSVRTSGKLFDEQFF. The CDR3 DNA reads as TGTGCCAGCAGTGTCCGGACTAGCGGGAAGCTCTTCGATGAGCAGTTCTTC.

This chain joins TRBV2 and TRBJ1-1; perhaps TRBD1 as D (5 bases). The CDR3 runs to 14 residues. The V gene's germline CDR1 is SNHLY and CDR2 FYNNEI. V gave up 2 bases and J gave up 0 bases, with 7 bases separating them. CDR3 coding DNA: TGTGCCAGCAGTGAACCGGGGGTGAACACTGAAGCTTTCTTT. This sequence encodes CASSEPGVNTEAFF.

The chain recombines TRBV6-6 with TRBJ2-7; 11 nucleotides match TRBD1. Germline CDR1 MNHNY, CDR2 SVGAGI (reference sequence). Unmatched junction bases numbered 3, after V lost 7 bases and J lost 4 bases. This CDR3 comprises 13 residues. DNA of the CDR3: TGTGCCAGCATTCGGGACAGGGGGTACGAGCAGTACTTC. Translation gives CASIRDRGYEQYF.

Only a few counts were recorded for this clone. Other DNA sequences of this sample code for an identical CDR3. CDR3 DNA sequence: TGCAGCGTTTTGCAGCGGGAGCGGAACATTCAGTACTTC. This codes for CSVLQRERNIQYF. The chain employs TRBV29-1 and TRBJ2-4, with 8 bases that match TRBD2. Unmatched junction bases numbered 7, after V lost 5 bases and J lost 7 bases. The length of the CDR3 is 13 residues. Germline values: CDR1 SQVTM, CDR2 ANQGSEA. Complete variable domain (other parts from reference TRBV29-1 and TRBJ2-4): SAVISQKPSRDICQRGTSLTIQCQVDSQVTMMFWYRQQPGQSLTLIATANQGSEATYESGFVIDKFPISRPNLTFSTLTVSNMSPEDSSIYLCSVLQRERNIQYFGAGTRLSVL.

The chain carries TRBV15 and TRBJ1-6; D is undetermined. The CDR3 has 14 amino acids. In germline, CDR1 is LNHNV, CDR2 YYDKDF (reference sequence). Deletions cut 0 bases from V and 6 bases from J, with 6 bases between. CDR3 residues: CATSRDQANSPLHF. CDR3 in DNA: TGTGCCACCAGCAGAGATCAGGCTAATTCACCCCTCCACTTT.

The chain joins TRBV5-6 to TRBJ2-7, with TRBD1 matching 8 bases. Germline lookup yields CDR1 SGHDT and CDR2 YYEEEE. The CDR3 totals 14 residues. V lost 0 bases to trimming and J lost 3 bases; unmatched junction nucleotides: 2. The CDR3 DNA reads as TGTGCCAGCAGCTTGGGACAGGGGTTCTACGAGCAGTACTTC. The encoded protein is CASSLGQGFYEQYF.